Reported below is one T cell receptor (beta chain). Antigen: not known. These data belong to a study of T cell responses to AZD1222 COVID-19 vaccine. Study-wide findings and caveats: Just 5 to 7 AZD1222 recipients tested seropositive at baseline.

Using immunoSEQ multiplex PCR, the repertoire was profiled, and TCRdb retains in-frame clones only, with some absent. Here the sample spans approximately 120,000 clones, about 89% being singletons. Germline loops: CDR1 SGHAT, CDR2 FQNNGV. V lost 3 bases and J lost 6, with 14 bases in between. This CDR3 has 14 amino acids. Sequenced material: peripheral blood, taken on day 0 of AZD1222 vaccination. V gene TRBV11-2 combines with J gene TRBJ1-1; D remains unclear. This sequence originates from an adult in good health. CDR3 coding DNA: TGTGCCAGCAGCTTTAGTCCGGATGGGGCTGAAGCTTTCTTT. This sequence encodes CASSFSPDGAEAFF.